The entry below describes one TCR beta chain. This sample is drawn from a study of T cell clones after liver transplantation. Trimming cost V 4 bases and J 1 base, with 17 bases left between them. CDR1 is LNHDA and CDR2 is SQIVND in the germline V gene (reference sequence). This CDR3 is built from 17 residues. Libraries were prepared by immunoSEQ multiplex PCR; TCRdb keeps only in-frame clonotypes and omits some of them. The sample yields about 25,000 clones, 69% seen once. The specimen was CD4+ T cells from blood, collected before liver transplant. V usage is TRBV19 and J usage is TRBJ1-5; possibly TRBD1 for D (6 bases). The receptor was isolated from a human donor who received a liver transplant. The CDR3 here is CASSKRGGPDSNQPQHF. The DNA of the CDR3 is TGTGCCAGTAGTAAGCGGGGGGGGCCCGACAGCAATCAGCCCCAGCATTTT. Supplemented by reference TRBV19 and TRBJ1-5, the full variable domain reads DGGITQSPKYLFRKEGQNVTLSCEQNLNHDAMYWYRQDPGQGLRLIYYSQIVNDFQKGDIAEGYSVSREKKESFPLTVTSAQKNPTAFYLCASSKRGGPDSNQPQHFGDGTRLSIL.